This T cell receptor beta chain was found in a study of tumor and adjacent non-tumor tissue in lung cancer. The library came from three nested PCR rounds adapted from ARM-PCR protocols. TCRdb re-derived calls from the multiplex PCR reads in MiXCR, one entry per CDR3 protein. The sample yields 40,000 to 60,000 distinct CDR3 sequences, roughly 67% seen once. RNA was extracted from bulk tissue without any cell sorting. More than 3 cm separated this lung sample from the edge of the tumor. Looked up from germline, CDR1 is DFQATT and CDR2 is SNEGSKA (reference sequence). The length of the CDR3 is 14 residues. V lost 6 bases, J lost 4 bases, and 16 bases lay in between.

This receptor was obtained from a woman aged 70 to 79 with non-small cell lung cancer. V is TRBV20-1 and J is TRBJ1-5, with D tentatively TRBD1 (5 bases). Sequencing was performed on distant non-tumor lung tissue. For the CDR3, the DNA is TGCAGTGCAGAGGGGAGGCCGAGAAATCAGCCCCAGCATTTT. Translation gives CSAEGRPRNQPQHF.